This TCR beta chain emerged from a study of siplizumab effects on memory and regulatory T cells. General study findings and limits: Roughly 75-95% of dividing CD4+ or CD8+ clones were without an attributable naive or memory phenotype.

In the case of this clone: Its antigen remains unidentified.

Germline V CDR1 and CDR2: SNHLY, FYNNEI. The length of the CDR3 is 16 residues. Trimming cost V 5 bases and J 3 bases, with 17 bases left between them. Sequencing of each sample assayed around 9.9 x 10^4 TCR templates. Only in-frame clones appear in the TCRdb table, and some are missing; sequencing was by immunoSEQ multiplex PCR. The sample has approximately 120,000 clones; roughly 95% are singletons. Sample: non-Treg CD4+ T cells sorted from blood. The rearrangement uses TRBV2 and TRBJ1-5; no reliable D call. The TCR comes from a human donor in good health. Written as DNA, the CDR3 is TGTGCCAGCAGTCTTTATAGACAAGCCCACAATCAGCCCCAGCATTTT. Amino acids: CASSLYRQAHNQPQHF.